In this sample, the clone carrying this TCR beta chain turned up many times. Its antigen is unknown. TCRdb processed the reads anew with MiXCR; each CDR3 protein has one entry. This repertoire shows about 830,000 distinct CDR3 sequences, about 33% found once; its top ten account for around an eighth. The data stem from a study of T cell repertoires in cytomegalovirus infection. For the study at large: As its CMV epitopes, the study selected recently identified HLA-C-restricted and well-studied HLA-B-restricted targets. Indications came from public TCR beta signatures; they pointed to CMV infection and to a matching HLA type. Study conclusions and caveats: HLA-C-restricted TCR beta clonotypes specific for CMV led the ex vivo response. Of the TCR beta families, the public ones yielded a cumulative frequency that identified carriers of CMV plus the relevant HLA.

CDR1 SGHVS and CDR2 FNYEAQ come from the germline V gene. J gave up 4 bases and V 1 base, and 3 bases lay outside the gene matches. The CDR3 runs to 16 residues. The clonotype originates from a human donor in good health (CMV status not recorded). Some clones in this sample may be carry-over from other donors' samples. The chain has TRBV7-6 and TRBJ2-1; TRBD1 aligns across 11 bases. This sample comprised cultured CD8+ T cells from PBMCs, obtained from culture after CMV antigen stimulation. The CDR3 is CASSLEGQGVYNEQFF. CDR3 nucleotide sequence: TGTGCCAGCAGCTTAGAGGGACAGGGGGTATACAATGAGCAGTTCTTC.